This T cell receptor beta chain was sequenced in a study of blood T cells in healthy people across ages. This clonotype has just a few counts. A second PCR, run for roughly 7 to 11 cycles, used a sample-barcoded 5' primer plus a J-beta primer mix. Each CDR3 protein gets one entry after TCRdb re-called the 5' RACE reads with MiXCR. This table has 600,000 to 800,000 distinct CDR3 sequences, about 21% appearing once. What was sequenced was blood. This clonotype was sampled from an older man in good health.

The CDR3 region has the DNA TGTGCCAGCAGCCCCCGCCCCCAGATCTCTGGAAACACCATATATTTT. Translating it yields CASSPRPQISGNTIYF. The chain is built from TRBV9 and TRBJ1-3; D gene unclear. Germline values: CDR1 SGDLS, CDR2 YYNGEE. The length of the CDR3 is 16 residues. The V end was cut by 4 bases, the J end by 0 bases, with 14 bases between.